Below are 25 T cell receptor beta chains sequenced from a single sample in a study of blood T cell repertoires in COVID-19. The repertoire was sequenced with immunoSEQ multiplex PCR; TCRdb's copy has only in-frame clones and lacks some. The table shows about 190,000 clones, with 82% occurring only once. The sequencing input was peripheral blood. The origin of the receptors is a woman of 80 years or more with active or convalescent COVID-19.

This clone was detected a few times. The same CDR3 can be traced to other DNA sequences in this sample. This chain connects TRBV18 to TRBJ1-1; D is unclear. The germline V and J ends were trimmed by 3 bases and 1 base, with 6 bases remaining between them. Germline assignment: CDR1 KGHSH and CDR2 LQKENI. The CDR3 covers 13 residues. The CDR3 loop reads CASSPKQNTEAFF. CDR3 nucleotide sequence: TGTGCCAGCTCACCTAAGCAGAACACTGAAGCTTTCTTT.

The chain combines TRBV7-2 with TRBJ1-2, with D maybe TRBD1 (6 bases). The CDR3 length is 13 residues. V was cut by 1 base and J by 5 bases, with 8 bases left in between. Per the germline V gene, CDR1 is SGHTA and CDR2 is FQGNSA. The CDR3 here is CASSLGTGYGYTF. The CDR3 region has the DNA TGTGCCAGCAGCTTAGGAACAGGGTATGGCTACACCTTC. The full variable domain, in which reference TRBV7-2 and TRBJ1-2 provide the parts outside the CDR3, is GAGVSQSPSNKVTEKGKDVELRCDPISGHTALYWYRQSLGQGLEFLIYFQGNSAPDKSGLPSDRFSAERTGGSVSTLTIQRTQQEDSAVYLCASSLGTGYGYTFGSGTRLTVV.

The chain joins TRBV2 to TRBJ1-1, with TRBD1 as a possible D gene (5 bases). The CDR3 loop spans 13 amino acids. Per the germline V gene, CDR1 is SNHLY and CDR2 is FYNNEI. V shed 4 bases and J shed 0 bases, with 6 bases lying between them. The CDR3 spells CASSVDMNTEAFF. The CDR3, as DNA: TGTGCCAGCAGTGTGGACATGAACACTGAAGCTTTCTTT.

In regard to this clone: One end of the junction fails to match germline, which may point to a read error. V usage is TRBV7-9 and J usage is TRBJ2-1; D is ambiguous. The CDR3 spans 11 residues. Per germline, CDR1 SEHNR and CDR2 FQNEAQ (reference sequence). The CDR3 here is CECGSDNEQFF. Here the CDR3 DNA reads TGTGAGTGTGGCTCCGACAATGAGCAGTTCTTC.

Comment on this clone: One end of the junction is discordant with germline, which a read error may explain. The chain uses TRBV19 and TRBJ2-1, with D tentatively TRBD2 (5 bases). The CDR3 loop spans 14 amino acids. The V gene's germline CDR1 is LNHDA and CDR2 SQIVND (reference sequence). The CDR3 is CASSISETYNEQFF. DNA for the CDR3: TGTGCCAGCAGTATTAGCGAGACCTACAATGAGCAGTTCTTC.

The chain uses TRBV6-4 and TRBJ2-1; TRBD2 is a possible D gene (6 bases). Deletions cut 7 bases from V and 5 bases from J, with 15 bases between. This CDR3 region has 14 residues. Germline V CDR1 and CDR2: MRHNA, SNTAGT. This CDR3 reads CASNGTPQNNEQFF. DNA for the CDR3: TGTGCCAGCAACGGGACTCCTCAAAACAATGAGCAGTTCTTC.

The gene calls are TRBV18 and TRBJ1-3; 9 bases align to TRBD1. The CDR3 loop spans 16 amino acids. Trimming at V came to 5 bases and at J to 4 bases, leaving 9 bases not matched to a gene. Germline CDR1 is KGHSH and CDR2 is LQKENI. The CDR3 nucleotides are TGTGCCAGCTCAAGCTCCGGGACAGGGACCGGAAACACCATATATTTT. Its protein is CASSSSGTGTGNTIYF.

The CDR3 region is CASSLQSGYTF. CDR3 nucleotide sequence: TGTGCCAGTAGTCTACAGAGTGGCTACACCTTC. The chain employs TRBV19 and TRBJ1-2, with D unresolved. The V gene's germline CDR1 is LNHDA and CDR2 SQIVND (reference sequence). CDR3 length: 11 residues. V gave up 5 bases and J gave up 7 bases, with 8 bases separating them.

As to this clone: Other DNA sequences in the same sample also yield this CDR3. The genes are TRBV9 and TRBJ2-1; 12 bases fit TRBD2. Germline assignment: CDR1 SGDLS and CDR2 YYNGEE. V dropped 2 bases and J dropped 7; count of bases not matched to a gene: 4. This CDR3 has 15 amino acids. Here the CDR3 DNA reads TGTGCCAGCAGCGTCGGGACTAGCGGGTATAATGAGCAGTTCTTC. Amino acid sequence: CASSVGTSGYNEQFF.

The V gene is TRBV10-2, the J gene TRBJ2-2, with D possibly TRBD2 on 5 matching bases. Germline lookup yields CDR1 WSHSY and CDR2 SAAADI. CDR3 length: 17 residues. With 4 bases removed from V and 6 bases from J, the gap between germline ends came to 21 bases. CDR3 protein: CASSGRGRLINSGELFF. Here the CDR3 DNA reads TGCGCCAGCAGTGGGCGCGGGCGGCTTATTAACTCCGGGGAGCTGTTTTTT.

The J gene is TRBJ1-4, the V gene TRBV6-2 or TRBV6-3; 8 bases are shared with TRBD1. CDR3 length: 15 residues. V was clipped by 2 bases and J by 8 bases; unmatched bases: 7. Germline assignment: CDR1 MNHEY and CDR2 SVGEGT. The CDR3 DNA is TGTGCCAGCAGTTACGGTCTCGGGACAGGCGAAAAACTGTTTTTT. This translates into CASSYGLGTGEKLFF.

The J gene is TRBJ2-1, the V gene TRBV5-8; 9 bases match TRBD1. Trimming cost V 5 bases and J 8 bases; bases outside gene matches: 8. Germline CDR1 SGHTS, CDR2 YDEGEE. The CDR3 loop spans 14 amino acids. The chain's CDR3 is CASRGDRVFDEQFF. The CDR3 nucleotides are TGTGCCAGCAGGGGGGACAGGGTATTCGATGAGCAGTTCTTC.

The chain links TRBV5-1 to TRBJ1-1; TRBD1 is a possible D gene (6 bases). The germline V gene encodes CDR1 SGHRS and CDR2 YFSETQ. There are 15 residues in the CDR3. Trimming took off 2 bases at V and 1 base at J, with 12 bases between the two ends. The CDR3 DNA reads as TGCGCCAGCAGCTTACAGGGAATTGGGAACACTGAAGCTTTCTTT. Encoded protein: CASSLQGIGNTEAFF.

This clone was seen only once. This chain links TRBV14 with TRBJ1-2; no clear D. Germline V CDR1 and CDR2: SGHDN, FVKESK. The CDR3 consists of 14 residues. V lost 0 bases, J lost 8 bases, and 13 bases lay in between. The CDR3 reads CASSQDRQVGGYTF. CDR3 in DNA: TGTGCCAGCAGCCAAGACCGCCAGGTCGGCGGCTACACCTTC.

The genes are TRBV18 and TRBJ2-7; the D is unclear. The CDR3 runs to 14 residues. Trimming took off 0 bases at V and 1 base at J, with 7 bases between the two ends. The germline gives CDR1 KGHSH, CDR2 LQKENI. The CDR3 DNA sequence: TGTGCCAGCTCACCACCGAACTGGTCCTACGAGCAGTACTTC. It specifies CASSPPNWSYEQYF.

The chain carries TRBV5-1 and TRBJ1-5; 12 bases are a match to TRBD1. The CDR3 loop spans 17 amino acids. With 4 bases clipped from V and 4 bases from J, the junction kept 9 bases outside the gene matches. The germline V gene encodes CDR1 SGHRS and CDR2 YFSETQ. The CDR3 reads CASSAGTGGVGNQPQHF. In nucleotides, the CDR3 is TGCGCCAGCAGCGCCGGGACAGGGGGCGTTGGGAATCAGCCCCAGCATTTT.

This clone showed up just once. The V and J genes are TRBV10-3 and TRBJ2-1; a weak D match, TRBD1 (5 bases). The CDR3 sequence is 14 residues long. Trimming cost V 0 bases and J 7 bases, with 10 bases left between them. Germline V gives CDR1 ENHRY, CDR2 SYGVKD. The CDR3 protein is CAISESSRANEQFF. The CDR3 coding sequence is TGTGCCATCAGTGAGTCTAGCAGGGCAAATGAGCAGTTCTTC.

V is TRBV7-3 and J is TRBJ2-5, with TRBD2 matching over 8 bases. V dropped 6 bases and J dropped 5; count of bases not matched to a gene: 5. The CDR3 loop spans 13 amino acids. Germline assignment: CDR1 SGHTA and CDR2 FQGTGA. The CDR3, as DNA: TGTGCCAGCAGTCGAGCGGGAGTGGAGACCCAGTACTTC. It yields the protein CASSRAGVETQYF.

The CDR3 coding sequence is TGTGCCAGCAGTACCCAACAGGGGAGGTCGTCCGAGCAGTACTTC. Its protein is CASSTQQGRSSEQYF. This chain links TRBV6-5 with TRBJ2-7; TRBD1 is a possible D gene (7 bases). The CDR3 is 15 residues long. Trimming took off 5 bases at V and 6 bases at J, with 20 bases between the two ends. Germline V gene data show CDR1 as MNHEY and CDR2 as SVGAGI.

V usage is TRBV5-6 and J usage is TRBJ1-3, with D hard to call. The CDR3 spans 15 residues. Germline values: CDR1 SGHDT, CDR2 YYEEEE. Trimming took 1 base from V and 4 from J, leaving 12 bases between them. CDR3 loop: CASSLQPRMGNTIYF. DNA for the CDR3: TGTGCCAGCAGCTTGCAACCGAGAATGGGAAACACCATATATTTT.

The V call is TRBV28, the J call TRBJ1-2; 7 bases fit TRBD1. Germline V lookup: CDR1 MDHEN, CDR2 SYDVKM. After removal of 0 bases from V and 4 bases from J, the junction contained 20 bases not matched to a gene. This CDR3 comprises 20 residues. The CDR3 bases are TGTGCCAGCAGTTTATGGTTCCCACCGGCAAGCGACCGGGACAGCTATGGCTACACCTTC. Translating gives CASSLWFPPASDRDSYGYTF.

This chain connects TRBV7-8 to TRBJ1-2; TRBD1 might be the D (6 bases). The CDR3 has 13 amino acids. The germline V gene encodes CDR1 SGHVS and CDR2 FQNEAQ. V dropped 6 bases and J dropped 13 bases, with 21 bases sitting between them. The CDR3 region has the DNA TGTGCCAGCAGACCGTACCGGGACACCGCCCTCACCTTC. Translating it yields CASRPYRDTALTF.

J is TRBJ1-3 and V is TRBV5-6; D is uncertain. The germline V gene encodes CDR1 SGHDT and CDR2 YYEEEE. The CDR3 is 16 residues long. The V gene lost 0 bases and the J gene lost 2 bases, with 12 bases spanning the gap. The DNA for the CDR3 is TGTGCCAGCAGCTTGGGCCTGACGGGGACTGGAAACACCATATATTTT. Translated, it gives CASSLGLTGTGNTIYF.

V and J are TRBV9 and TRBJ1-2; possibly TRBD1 for D (5 bases). The germline V gene encodes CDR1 SGDLS and CDR2 YYNGEE. There are 14 residues in the CDR3. The V gene lost 1 base and the J gene lost 1 base, with 8 bases spanning the gap. For the CDR3, the DNA is TGTGCCAGCAGCGTACAGCAGGGTAACTATGGCTACACCTTC. Translation: CASSVQQGNYGYTF.

The DNA for the CDR3 is TGTGCCAGTAGTATGGCTCTCTCTGGGGCAGGGTGGGATACGCAGTATTTT. Amino acid sequence: CASSMALSGAGWDTQYF. The chain joins TRBV19 to TRBJ2-3, with a weak D call TRBD1 (5 bases). The germline gives CDR1 LNHDA, CDR2 SQIVND (reference sequence). The CDR3 is made up of 17 amino acids. Trimming removed 3 bases from V and 6 bases from J, with 22 bases in between.